This T cell receptor beta chain emerged from a study of shared clonotypes between healthy human individuals. The method was immunoSEQ multiplex PCR; TCRdb's version includes in-frame clones alone and lacks a portion of them. The sample shows fewer than 500,000 clones, roughly 79% of them seen only once. This clone was counted a single time. CDR1 and CDR2 from the germline V gene are SNHLY and FYNNEI. CDR3 length equals 16 residues. V lost 8 bases and J 6 bases, leaving 22 bases between the germline ends. The specimen was PBMCs. The origin of this receptor is a woman in her 40s in good health. Some clones in this sample may be carry-over from other donors' samples. The chain couples TRBV2 to TRBJ2-2; TRBD2 might be the D (8 bases). The chain's CDR3 is CASGSGTVGPSGELFF. In nucleotides, the CDR3 is TGTGCCAGCGGTAGCGGGACAGTGGGTCCATCCGGGGAGCTGTTTTTT.